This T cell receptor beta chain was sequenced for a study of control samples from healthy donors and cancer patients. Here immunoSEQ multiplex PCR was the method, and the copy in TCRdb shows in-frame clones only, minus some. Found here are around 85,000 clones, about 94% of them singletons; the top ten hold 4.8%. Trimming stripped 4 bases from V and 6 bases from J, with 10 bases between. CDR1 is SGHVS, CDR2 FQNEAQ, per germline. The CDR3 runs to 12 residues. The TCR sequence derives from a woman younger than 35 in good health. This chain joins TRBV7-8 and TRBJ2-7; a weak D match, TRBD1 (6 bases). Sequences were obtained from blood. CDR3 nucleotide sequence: TGTGCCAGCAGCTCAACAGGGTCCGAGCAGTACTTC. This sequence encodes CASSSTGSEQYF.